This entry features one T cell receptor (beta chain) sequence. The treatment denotes: some 19 received Ad26.COV2.S at low or high dose, single or two shots; 5 received placebo; per-sample allocation not given. The investigators took samples on day 63 after the first vaccine or placebo injection. What was given as vaccine was an Ad26 vector encoding Wuhan-strain SARS-CoV-2 spike. These data come from a study of Ad26.COV2.S vaccination and SARS-CoV-2 variants. Turning to the study itself: Intramuscularly, Ad26.COV2.S was given either once or twice, 56 days apart.

Germline V lookup: CDR1 SGHRS, CDR2 YFSETQ. V was trimmed by 0 bases and J by 1 base, leaving 7 bases between them. The CDR3 spans 15 residues. Only in-frame clones appear in the TCRdb table, and some are missing; sequencing was by immunoSEQ multiplex PCR. The data hold roughly 380,000 clones, with more than 75% observed a single time. J is TRBJ2-2 and V is TRBV5-1; D unresolved. The source of this sequence is a person between 18 and 65 years old who received the Ad26.COV2.S COVID-19 vaccine or a placebo. The sample consisted of peripheral blood, taken in a trial of Ad26.COV2.S vaccine versus placebo. The CDR3, as DNA: TGCGCCAGCAGCTTGGAAGGCGGGAACACCGGGGAGCTGTTTTTT. Translating gives CASSLEGGNTGELFF. The entire variable domain, with the rest obtained from reference TRBV5-1 and TRBJ2-2, is as follows: KAGVTQTPRYLIKTRGQQVTLSCSPISGHRSVSWYQQTPGQGLQFLFEYFSETQRNKGNFPGRFSGRQFSNSRSEMNVSTLELGDSALYLCASSLEGGNTGELFFGEGSRLTVL.